This TCR beta chain is drawn from a study of CD8 T cells in Susac syndrome. Whole-study findings and limits: As acknowledged by the study, its TCR sequencing and HLA analysis included a relatively small number of individuals.

The multiple sclerosis controls were treatment-naive patients, and their relapsing-remitting disease was stable or active. RNA amounts of roughly 0.45 to 1 ug underwent reverse transcription with random hexamers. immunoSEQ multiplex PCR amplified TCR beta CDR3 across 54 Vbeta, 13 Jbeta. MiXCR, run by TCRdb on the immunoSEQ multiplex PCR reads, gives a single entry per CDR3 protein. This table has 300,000 or so distinct CDR3 sequences, about 91% appearing once. On this clonotype: Its specificity is unknown.

Sequencing input: CD4+ T cells from PBMCs. The TCR originated in a human donor with multiple sclerosis.

The CDR3 DNA sequence: TGTGCCAGCAGCTTAGGCCCGACGGAGGGTGAGGCCCAGTACTTC. It is translated as CASSLGPTEGEAQYF. V usage is TRBV7-2 and J usage is TRBJ2-5; a possible D gene is TRBD2 (6 bases). V was cut by 1 base and J by 9 bases, with 18 bases left in between. CDR1 and CDR2 (germline): SGHTA, FQGNSA. The CDR3 consists of 15 residues.